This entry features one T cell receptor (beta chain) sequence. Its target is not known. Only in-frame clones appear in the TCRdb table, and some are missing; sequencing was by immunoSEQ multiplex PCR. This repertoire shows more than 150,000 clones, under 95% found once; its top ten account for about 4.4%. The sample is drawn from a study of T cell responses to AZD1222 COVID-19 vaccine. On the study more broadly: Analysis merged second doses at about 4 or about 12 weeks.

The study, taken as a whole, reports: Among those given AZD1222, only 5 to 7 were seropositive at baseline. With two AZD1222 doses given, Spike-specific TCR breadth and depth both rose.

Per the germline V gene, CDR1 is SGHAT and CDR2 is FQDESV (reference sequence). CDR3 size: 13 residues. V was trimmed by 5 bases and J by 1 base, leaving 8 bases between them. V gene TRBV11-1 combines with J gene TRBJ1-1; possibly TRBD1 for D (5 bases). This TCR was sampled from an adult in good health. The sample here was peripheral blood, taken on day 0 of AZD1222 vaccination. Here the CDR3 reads CASSDDRNTEAFF. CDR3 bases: TGTGCCAGCAGCGACGACAGGAACACTGAAGCTTTCTTT. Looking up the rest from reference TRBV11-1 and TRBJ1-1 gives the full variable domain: EAEVAQSPRYKITEKSQAVAFWCDPISGHATLYWYRQILGQGPELLVQFQDESVVDDSQLPKDRFSAERLKGVDSTLKIQPAELGDSAMYLCASSDDRNTEAFFGQGTRLTVV.